The rows below give T cell receptor beta chains drawn from one sample of a study of CD8 T cells in Susac syndrome. TCRdb ran MiXCR on the immunoSEQ multiplex PCR reads and lists one entry per CDR3 protein. Among about 180,000 distinct CDR3 sequences listed, just under 95% were seen once. Material for sequencing was CD4+ T cells from PBMCs. Source of these receptors: a human donor with Susac syndrome. CDR3s include the opening cysteine and the closing phenylalanine or tryptophan. A D gene is named only where the DNA matches it firmly. A row's size may be missing; if present it is once, few, many or a size class.

J gene: TRBJ2-7
V gene: TRBV29-1
clone size: .
D gene: .
CDR3 DNA: TGCAGCGCTGCCCGGGACACAACCTACGAGCAGTACTTC
CDR3 protein: CSAARDTTYEQYF

J gene: TRBJ1-6
V gene: TRBV20-1
clone size: .
D gene: .
CDR3 DNA: TGCAGTGCTAGAGAGTCAGGGTATCCTTCACCCCTCCACTTT
CDR3 protein: CSARESGYPSPLHF

J gene: TRBJ1-2
V gene: TRBV2
clone size: .
D gene: TRBD1
CDR3 DNA: TGTGCCAGCAGTGATGTTGGACAGGCCCTGGGCTACACCTTC
CDR3 protein: CASSDVGQALGYTF

J gene: TRBJ1-4
V gene: TRBV15
clone size: once
D gene: .
CDR3 DNA: TGTGCCACCAGCAGAGATTTGATCCAGATTAATGAAAAACTGTTTTTT
CDR3 protein: CATSRDLIQINEKLFF

J gene: TRBJ2-2
V gene: TRBV14
clone size: .
D gene: .
CDR3 DNA: TGTGCCAGCAGCCCCTTCGGGGGGCCTACCAACACCGGGGAGCTGTTTTTT
CDR3 protein: CASSPFGGPTNTGELFF

J gene: TRBJ1-1
V gene: TRBV4-3
clone size: .
D gene: TRBD1
CDR3 DNA: TGCGCCAGCAGCCAAGACAGGACAGGTGAAGCTTTCTTT
CDR3 protein: CASSQDRTGEAFF

J gene: TRBJ1-1
V gene: TRBV29-1
clone size: .
D gene: TRBD1
CDR3 DNA: TGCAGCATCCTACAGGGGAGGACTGAAGCTTTCTTT
CDR3 protein: CSILQGRTEAFF

J gene: TRBJ2-4
V gene: TRBV20-1
clone size: once
D gene: TRBD1
CDR3 DNA: TGCAGTGCTAGAGGGGACAGCAACATTAAAAACATTCAGTACTTC
CDR3 protein: CSARGDSNIKNIQYF

J gene: TRBJ2-7
V gene: TRBV2
clone size: .
D gene: .
CDR3 DNA: TGTGCCAGCAGTGAAGCGCTTCTAGGGCAGTCATCACCCTACGAGCAGTACTTC
CDR3 protein: CASSEALLGQSSPYEQYF

J gene: TRBJ1-5
V gene: TRBV20-1
clone size: .
D gene: .
CDR3 DNA: TGCAGTGCTAGTCCAGACTGGGGGGCGGACGGGAATCAGCCCCAGCATTTT
CDR3 protein: CSASPDWGADGNQPQHF

J gene: TRBJ2-1
V gene: TRBV5-4
clone size: .
D gene: TRBD2
CDR3 DNA: TGTGCCAGCAGACTAGCGGGAGTTAATGAGCAGTTCTTC
CDR3 protein: CASRLAGVNEQFF

J gene: TRBJ1-2
V gene: TRBV14
clone size: .
D gene: .
CDR3 DNA: TGTGCCAGCAGCCAAGATACGGGAACGGGTGGCTACACCTTC
CDR3 protein: CASSQDTGTGGYTF

J gene: TRBJ1-4
V gene: TRBV9
clone size: .
D gene: .
CDR3 DNA: TGTGCCAGCAGCCGGGACCCGCTTAATGAAAAACTGTTTTTT
CDR3 protein: CASSRDPLNEKLFF

J gene: TRBJ2-7
V gene: TRBV2
clone size: .
D gene: .
CDR3 DNA: TGTGCCAGCAGTGAAACCGGACGGAGGTACTTC
CDR3 protein: CASSETGRRYF

J gene: TRBJ1-2
V gene: TRBV9
clone size: .
D gene: .
CDR3 DNA: TGTGCCAGCAGCGTAGCGGGACAACACTATGGCTACACCTTC
CDR3 protein: CASSVAGQHYGYTF

J gene: TRBJ1-3
V gene: TRBV20-1
clone size: .
D gene: .
CDR3 DNA: TGCAGTGCCGCTAAAAGCCCGGCTGGAAACACCATATATTTT
CDR3 protein: CSAAKSPAGNTIYF

J gene: TRBJ2-7
V gene: TRBV3-1
clone size: .
D gene: TRBD1
CDR3 DNA: TGTGCCAGCAGCCAAGGACAGGGGTTCGAGCAGTACTTC
CDR3 protein: CASSQGQGFEQYF

J gene: TRBJ2-4
V gene: TRBV2
clone size: .
D gene: TRBD2
CDR3 DNA: TGTGCCAGCAGGCCGGGACTAGCGGGGGGAGGGGACAAAAACATTCAGTACTTC
CDR3 protein: CASRPGLAGGGDKNIQYF

J gene: TRBJ2-1
V gene: TRBV20-1
clone size: .
D gene: TRBD2
CDR3 DNA: TGCAGTGCTAGACTAGCGGGACCTCCTGACAATGAGCAGTTCTTC
CDR3 protein: CSARLAGPPDNEQFF

J gene: TRBJ2-1
V gene: TRBV29-1
clone size: .
D gene: .
CDR3 DNA: TGCAGCGTTGTTTTGGCGGGCCCCTCCTACAATGAGCAGTTCTTC
CDR3 protein: CSVVLAGPSYNEQFF

J gene: TRBJ2-7
V gene: TRBV4-2
clone size: .
D gene: .
CDR3 DNA: TGTGCCAGCAGCCAAGATCCCGGGCCCTCCTACGAGCAGTACTTC
CDR3 protein: CASSQDPGPSYEQYF

J gene: TRBJ1-4
V gene: TRBV20-1
clone size: .
D gene: TRBD1
CDR3 DNA: TGCAGTGCACGCGAATCGGGACAGGGTTTGAGGGAAAAACTGTTTTTT
CDR3 protein: CSARESGQGLREKLFF

J gene: TRBJ1-2
V gene: TRBV7-2
clone size: .
D gene: TRBD1
CDR3 DNA: TGTGCCAGCAGCCCGGGACAGGGGGTTAACTATGGCTACACCTTC
CDR3 protein: CASSPGQGVNYGYTF

J gene: TRBJ2-7
V gene: TRBV2
clone size: .
D gene: .
CDR3 DNA: TGTGCCAGCAGGAGGGAACCGTACGAGCAGTACTTC
CDR3 protein: CASRREPYEQYF

J gene: TRBJ2-5
V gene: TRBV7-2
clone size: .
D gene: .
CDR3 DNA: TGTGCCAGCAGCTTAGCAGGCAGGGGGGAAGAGACCCAGTACTTC
CDR3 protein: CASSLAGRGEETQYF

J gene: TRBJ2-7
V gene: TRBV9
clone size: once
D gene: .
CDR3 DNA: TGTGCCAGCAGCGTAGGCAGTGCCGGCAATTACGAGCAGTACTTC
CDR3 protein: CASSVGSAGNYEQYF

J gene: TRBJ1-1
V gene: TRBV29-1
clone size: .
D gene: TRBD1
CDR3 DNA: TGCAGCGTTGCTCGGACAGGGGGGAACACTGAAGTTTTCTTT
CDR3 protein: CSVARTGGNTEVFF

J gene: TRBJ2-2
V gene: TRBV27
clone size: .
D gene: .
CDR3 DNA: TGTGCCAGCAGCAGGGGTACGAACACCGGGGAGCTGTTTTTT
CDR3 protein: CASSRGTNTGELFF

J gene: TRBJ2-7
V gene: TRBV3-1
clone size: .
D gene: .
CDR3 DNA: TGTGCCAGCAGCCGAATTGACTCCCCCTACGAGCAGTACTTC
CDR3 protein: CASSRIDSPYEQYF

J gene: TRBJ1-1
V gene: TRBV5-1
clone size: .
D gene: .
CDR3 DNA: TGCGCCAGCAGCTTGGATTTACCGAGGAACACTGAAGCTTTCTTT
CDR3 protein: CASSLDLPRNTEAFF

J gene: TRBJ2-1
V gene: TRBV30
clone size: .
D gene: .
CDR3 DNA: TGTGCCTGGAGTCCGGGGACGGCGGACAATGAGCAGTTCTTC
CDR3 protein: CAWSPGTADNEQFF

J gene: TRBJ1-3
V gene: TRBV27
clone size: .
D gene: .
CDR3 DNA: TGTGCCAGCAGTTTAAAAAGGGGAAACACCATATATTTT
CDR3 protein: CASSLKRGNTIYF

J gene: TRBJ2-7
V gene: TRBV18
clone size: once
D gene: TRBD2
CDR3 DNA: TGTGCCAGCTCACCACCCGGACTAGTCTACGAGCAGTACTTC
CDR3 protein: CASSPPGLVYEQYF

J gene: TRBJ2-1
V gene: TRBV10-3
clone size: .
D gene: TRBD2
CDR3 DNA: TGTGCCATCAGTGAGTCGCTAGCGGACAATGAGCAGTTCTTC
CDR3 protein: CAISESLADNEQFF

J gene: TRBJ1-2
V gene: TRBV30
clone size: .
D gene: .
CDR3 DNA: TGTGCCTGGAGTGCCCTGAAGGGGTGGGCCTATGGCTACACCTTC
CDR3 protein: CAWSALKGWAYGYTF

J gene: TRBJ2-7
V gene: TRBV30
clone size: .
D gene: TRBD2
CDR3 DNA: TGTGCCTGGAGTCCAGCCAGGACTAGCGGGATTTCCTACGAGCAGTACTTC
CDR3 protein: CAWSPARTSGISYEQYF

J gene: TRBJ1-3
V gene: TRBV9
clone size: .
D gene: TRBD1
CDR3 DNA: TGTGCCAGCAGCGCAGGACAGGGCTCTGGAAACACCATATATTTT
CDR3 protein: CASSAGQGSGNTIYF

J gene: TRBJ2-6
V gene: TRBV7-9
clone size: once
D gene: TRBD1
CDR3 DNA: TGTGCCAGCGGGACAGTTCTCTCTGGGGCCAACGTCCTGACTTTC
CDR3 protein: CASGTVLSGANVLTF

J gene: TRBJ1-1
V gene: TRBV18
clone size: .
D gene: .
CDR3 DNA: TGTGCCAGCTCACCTAGGGGGACGCTAGAGAACACTGAAGCTTTCTTT
CDR3 protein: CASSPRGTLENTEAFF

J gene: TRBJ2-1
V gene: TRBV7-9
clone size: .
D gene: TRBD2
CDR3 DNA: TGTGCCAGCAGCTTAGGACTAGCGGGAGGGAGCTCCTACAATGAGCAGTTCTTC
CDR3 protein: CASSLGLAGGSSYNEQFF

J gene: TRBJ2-4
V gene: TRBV20-1
clone size: .
D gene: TRBD2
CDR3 DNA: TGCAGTGCTCTTGGGAGCGGGAGTGGGAGAAACATTCAGTACTTC
CDR3 protein: CSALGSGSGRNIQYF

J gene: TRBJ1-5
V gene: TRBV20-1
clone size: .
D gene: TRBD1
CDR3 DNA: TGCAGTGCCGAGGGGACAGGGGGACAGCCCCAGCATTTT
CDR3 protein: CSAEGTGGQPQHF

J gene: TRBJ2-3
V gene: TRBV15
clone size: .
D gene: TRBD2
CDR3 DNA: TGTGCCACCAGCAGAGATCGGACTAGCGGGGCTGGTACGCAGTATTTT
CDR3 protein: CATSRDRTSGAGTQYF

J gene: TRBJ1-1
V gene: TRBV30
clone size: .
D gene: .
CDR3 DNA: TGTGCCTGGAGTGTACCGAGCACTGAAGCTTTCTTT
CDR3 protein: CAWSVPSTEAFF

J gene: TRBJ2-1
V gene: TRBV30
clone size: .
D gene: TRBD2
CDR3 DNA: TGTGCCTGGAGCCCGGGGGGAAATGAGCAGTTCTTC
CDR3 protein: CAWSPGGNEQFF

J gene: TRBJ2-7
V gene: TRBV29-1
clone size: .
D gene: TRBD1
CDR3 DNA: TGCAGCGTTGAAGGGTGGACAGGGTCATCCTACGAGCAGTACTTC
CDR3 protein: CSVEGWTGSSYEQYF

J gene: TRBJ2-7
V gene: TRBV21-1
clone size: .
D gene: .
CDR3 DNA: TGTGCCAGCAGCAAGTACCCTAGCGGATCAAGCTCCTACGAGCAGTACTTC
CDR3 protein: CASSKYPSGSSSYEQYF

J gene: TRBJ2-7
V gene: TRBV7-2
clone size: .
D gene: TRBD1
CDR3 DNA: TGTGCCAGCATCCCCGGGACAGGGACCTACGAGCAGTACTTC
CDR3 protein: CASIPGTGTYEQYF